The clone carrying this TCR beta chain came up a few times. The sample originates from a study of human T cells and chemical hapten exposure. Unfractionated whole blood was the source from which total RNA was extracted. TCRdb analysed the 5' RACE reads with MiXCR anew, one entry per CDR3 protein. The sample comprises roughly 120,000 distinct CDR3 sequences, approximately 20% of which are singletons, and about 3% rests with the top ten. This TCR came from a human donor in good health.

CDR3 residues: CASSELGQGLGQPQHF. The CDR3 DNA reads as TGTGCCAGCAGTGAACTGGGACAGGGATTAGGACAGCCCCAGCATTTT. The J gene is TRBJ1-5, the V gene TRBV6-1; 9 bases are a match to TRBD1. This CDR3 has 16 amino acids. Germline CDR1 MNHNS, CDR2 SASEGT. J lost 7 bases, V lost 2 bases, and 9 bases had no gene match.